The clone carrying this T cell receptor beta chain was recorded many times. Its target is not known. Germline CDR1 MDHEN, CDR2 SYDVKM. The CDR3 is made up of 14 amino acids. V lost 5 bases and J 1 base, leaving 12 bases between the germline ends. The investigators amplified TCR beta CDR3 regions from RNA transcripts. The HTBI primer set was used in a first-round RT-PCR of the TCR CDR3. TCRdb redid the calling of the multiplex PCR reads with MiXCR, one entry per CDR3 protein. The repertoire holds some 440,000 distinct CDR3 sequences, with 15% to 19% as singletons. The study excluded patients with uncontrolled infection, other autoimmune disease, pregnancy or lactation. Diagnosing involved the use of clinical symptoms, serum thyroxine and TRAb, thyroid ultrasound and orbital computed tomography. The data belong to a study of T cells in Graves' hyperthyroidism and ophthalmopathy. Whole-study findings and limits: Most thyroid clonotypes that were expanded above 0.001 also turned up in blood.

The source material was blood. V usage is TRBV28 and J usage is TRBJ2-7, with D tentatively TRBD1 (6 bases). The receptor comes from a woman aged 18-29 years with Graves' hyperthyroidism. CDR3 DNA sequence: TGTGCCAGCAGTCCAGGGGAAGAATCCTACGAGCAGTACTTC. This encodes CASSPGEESYEQYF.